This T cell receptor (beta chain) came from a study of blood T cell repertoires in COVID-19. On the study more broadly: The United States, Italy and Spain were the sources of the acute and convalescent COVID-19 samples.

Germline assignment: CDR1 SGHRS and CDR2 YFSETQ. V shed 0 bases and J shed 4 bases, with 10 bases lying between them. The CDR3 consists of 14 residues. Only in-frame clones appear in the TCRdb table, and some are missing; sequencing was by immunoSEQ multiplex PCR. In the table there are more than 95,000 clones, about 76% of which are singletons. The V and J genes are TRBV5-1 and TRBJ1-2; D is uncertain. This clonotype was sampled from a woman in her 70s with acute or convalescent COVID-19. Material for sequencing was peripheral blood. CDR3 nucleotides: TGCGCCAGCAGCTTGGTCGACGGAGGCTATGGCTACACCTTC. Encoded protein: CASSLVDGGYGYTF.